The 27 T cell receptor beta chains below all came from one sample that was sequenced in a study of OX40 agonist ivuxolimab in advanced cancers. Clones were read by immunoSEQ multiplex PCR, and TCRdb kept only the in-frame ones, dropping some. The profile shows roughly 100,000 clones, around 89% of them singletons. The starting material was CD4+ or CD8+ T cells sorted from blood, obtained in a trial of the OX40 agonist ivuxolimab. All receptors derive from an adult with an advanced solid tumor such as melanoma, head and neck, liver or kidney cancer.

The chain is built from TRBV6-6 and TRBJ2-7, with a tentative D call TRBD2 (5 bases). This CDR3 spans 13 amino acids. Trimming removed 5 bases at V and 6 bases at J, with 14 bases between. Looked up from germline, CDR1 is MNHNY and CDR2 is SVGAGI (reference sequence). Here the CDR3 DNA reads TGTGCCAGCAGTGAGCGGCAAAGTTCCGAGCAGTACTTC. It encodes CASSERQSSEQYF.

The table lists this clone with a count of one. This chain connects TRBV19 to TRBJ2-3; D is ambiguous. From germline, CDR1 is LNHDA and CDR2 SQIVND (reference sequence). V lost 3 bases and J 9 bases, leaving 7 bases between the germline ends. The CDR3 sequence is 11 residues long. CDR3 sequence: CASSIAGTQYF. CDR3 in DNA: TGTGCCAGTAGTATCGCTGGCACGCAGTATTTT.

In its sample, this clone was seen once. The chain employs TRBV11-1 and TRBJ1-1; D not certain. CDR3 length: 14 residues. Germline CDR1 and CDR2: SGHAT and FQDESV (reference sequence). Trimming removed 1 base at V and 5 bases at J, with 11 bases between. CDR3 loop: CASSLGYSGTEAFF. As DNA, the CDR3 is TGTGCCAGCAGCTTAGGGTATAGCGGGACTGAAGCTTTCTTT.

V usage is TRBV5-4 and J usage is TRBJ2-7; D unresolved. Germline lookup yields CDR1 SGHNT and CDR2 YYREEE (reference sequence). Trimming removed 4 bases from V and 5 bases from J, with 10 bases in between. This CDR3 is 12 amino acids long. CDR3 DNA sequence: TGTGCCAGCAGCCGTGCCTGGGACGAGCAGTACTTC. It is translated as CASSRAWDEQYF.

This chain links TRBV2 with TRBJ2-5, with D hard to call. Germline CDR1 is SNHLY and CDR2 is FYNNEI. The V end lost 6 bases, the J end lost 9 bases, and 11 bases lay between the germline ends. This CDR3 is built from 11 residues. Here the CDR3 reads CASRFAEAQYF. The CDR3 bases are TGTGCCAGCAGGTTCGCCGAGGCCCAGTACTTC.

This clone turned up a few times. The CDR3 DNA reads TGTGCCTGGAGAGGGGCAGGGATCAATCAGCCCCAGCATTTT. It is translated as CAWRGAGINQPQHF. The chain has TRBV30 and TRBJ1-5; TRBD1 is a possible D gene (5 bases). The V end lost 3 bases, the J end lost 3 bases, and 12 bases lay between the germline ends. The CDR3 is made up of 14 amino acids. CDR1 is GTSNPN and CDR2 is SVGIG in the germline V gene (reference sequence).

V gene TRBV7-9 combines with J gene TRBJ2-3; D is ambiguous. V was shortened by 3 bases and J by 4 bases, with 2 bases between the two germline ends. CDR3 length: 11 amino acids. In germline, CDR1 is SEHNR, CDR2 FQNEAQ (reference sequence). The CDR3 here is CASSLADTQYF. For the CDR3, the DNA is TGTGCCAGCAGCTTGGCAGATACGCAGTATTTT.

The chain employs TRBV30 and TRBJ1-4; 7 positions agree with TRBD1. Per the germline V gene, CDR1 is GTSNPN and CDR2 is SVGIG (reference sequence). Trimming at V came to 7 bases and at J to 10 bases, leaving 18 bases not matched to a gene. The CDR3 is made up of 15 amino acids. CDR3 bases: TGTGCCTACCAAAGACAGGGTCTCTCGTTGGGAAAACTGTTTTTT. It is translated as CAYQRQGLSLGKLFF.

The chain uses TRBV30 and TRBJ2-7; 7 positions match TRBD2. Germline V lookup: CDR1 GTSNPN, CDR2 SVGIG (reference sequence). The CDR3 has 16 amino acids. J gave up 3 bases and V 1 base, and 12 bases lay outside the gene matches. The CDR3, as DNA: TGTGCCTGGAGTGGACCGGGACTACGGGGAATCTACGAGCAGTACTTC. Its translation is CAWSGPGLRGIYEQYF. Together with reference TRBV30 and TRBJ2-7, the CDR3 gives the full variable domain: SQTIHQWPATLVQPVGSPLSLECTVEGTSNPNLYWYRQAAGRGLQLLFYSVGIGQISSEVPQNLSASRPQDRQFILSSKKLLLSDSGFYLCAWSGPGLRGIYEQYFGPGTRLTVT.

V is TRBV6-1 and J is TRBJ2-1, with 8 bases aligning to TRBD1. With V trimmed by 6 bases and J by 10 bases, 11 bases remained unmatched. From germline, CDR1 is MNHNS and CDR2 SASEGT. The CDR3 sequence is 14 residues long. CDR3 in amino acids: CASSTGQDVREQFF. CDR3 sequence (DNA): TGTGCCAGCAGCACGGGACAGGATGTCAGGGAGCAGTTCTTC.

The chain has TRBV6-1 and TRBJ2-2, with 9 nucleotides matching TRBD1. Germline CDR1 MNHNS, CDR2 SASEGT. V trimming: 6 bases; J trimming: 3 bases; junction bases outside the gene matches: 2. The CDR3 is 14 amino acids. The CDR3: CASRGQGDTGELFF. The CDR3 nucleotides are TGTGCCAGCAGGGGACAGGGTGACACCGGGGAGCTGTTTTTT.

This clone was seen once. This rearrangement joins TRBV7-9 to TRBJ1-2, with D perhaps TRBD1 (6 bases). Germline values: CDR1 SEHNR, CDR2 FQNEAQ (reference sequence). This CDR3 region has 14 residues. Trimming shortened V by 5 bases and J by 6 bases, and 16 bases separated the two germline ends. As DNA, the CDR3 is TGTGCCAGCAGCCCACTCCAGGGGCGGAATGGCTACACCTTC. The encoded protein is CASSPLQGRNGYTF.

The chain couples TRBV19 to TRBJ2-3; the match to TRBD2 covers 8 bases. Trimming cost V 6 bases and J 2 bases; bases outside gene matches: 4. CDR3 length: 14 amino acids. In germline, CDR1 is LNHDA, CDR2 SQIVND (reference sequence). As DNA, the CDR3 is TGTGCCAGTAGACCTAGCGGGTCCACAGATACGCAGTATTTT. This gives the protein CASRPSGSTDTQYF.

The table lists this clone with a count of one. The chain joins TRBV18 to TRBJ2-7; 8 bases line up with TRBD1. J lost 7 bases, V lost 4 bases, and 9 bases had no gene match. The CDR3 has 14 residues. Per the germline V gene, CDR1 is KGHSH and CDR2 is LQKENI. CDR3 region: CASSLGQGLGEQYF. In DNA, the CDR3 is TGTGCCAGCTCACTAGGACAGGGACTGGGAGAGCAGTACTTC.

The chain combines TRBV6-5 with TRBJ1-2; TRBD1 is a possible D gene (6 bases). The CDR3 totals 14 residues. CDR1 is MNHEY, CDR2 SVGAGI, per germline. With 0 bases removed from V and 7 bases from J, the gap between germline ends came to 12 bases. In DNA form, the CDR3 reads TGTGCCAGCAGTTACTCGCGGGACACGATTGGCTACACCTTC. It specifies CASSYSRDTIGYTF.

The CDR3 DNA reads as TGTGCCAGCAGCTCTACTAGCGGGAAAAATGAGCAGTTCTTC. Protein: CASSSTSGKNEQFF. The chain has TRBV7-9 and TRBJ2-1; 10 bases align to TRBD2. Germline V gene data show CDR1 as SEHNR and CDR2 as FQNEAQ (reference sequence). V dropped 4 bases and J dropped 7; count of bases not matched to a gene: 4. The length of the CDR3 is 14 residues.

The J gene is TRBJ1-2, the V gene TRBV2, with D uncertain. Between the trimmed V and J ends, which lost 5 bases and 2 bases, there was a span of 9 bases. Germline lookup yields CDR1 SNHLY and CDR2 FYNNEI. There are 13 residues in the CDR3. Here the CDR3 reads CASSSGLNYGYTF. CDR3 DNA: TGTGCCAGCAGTTCGGGGTTAAACTATGGCTACACCTTC.

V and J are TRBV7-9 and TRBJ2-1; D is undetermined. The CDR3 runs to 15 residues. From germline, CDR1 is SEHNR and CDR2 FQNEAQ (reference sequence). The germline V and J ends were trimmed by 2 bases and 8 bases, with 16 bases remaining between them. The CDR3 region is CASSLFRPDRDEQFF. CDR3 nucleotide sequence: TGTGCCAGCAGCTTATTTCGCCCCGATCGGGATGAGCAGTTCTTC.

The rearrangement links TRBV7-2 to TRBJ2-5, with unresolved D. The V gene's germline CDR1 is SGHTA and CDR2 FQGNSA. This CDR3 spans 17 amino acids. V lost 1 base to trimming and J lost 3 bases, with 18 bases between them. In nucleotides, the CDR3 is TGTGCCAGCAGCTTAGGCCGCGTTAGGGTGGAGAAAGAGACCCAGTACTTC. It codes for CASSLGRVRVEKETQYF.

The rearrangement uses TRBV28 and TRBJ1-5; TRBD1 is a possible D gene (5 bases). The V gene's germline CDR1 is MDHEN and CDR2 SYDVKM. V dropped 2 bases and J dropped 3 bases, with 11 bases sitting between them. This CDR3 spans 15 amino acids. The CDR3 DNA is TGTGCCAGCAGTTTAGACAGACCTGACAATCAGCCCCAGCATTTT. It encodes CASSLDRPDNQPQHF. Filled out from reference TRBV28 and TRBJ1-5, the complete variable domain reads DVKVTQSSRYLVKRTGEKVFLECVQDMDHENMFWYRQDPGLGLRLIYFSYDVKMKEKGDIPEGYSVSREKKERFSLILESASTNQTSMYLCASSLDRPDNQPQHFGDGTRLSIL.

The CDR3 protein is CASSPRQVPGPQHF. The CDR3 DNA sequence: TGTGCCAGCTCACCACGACAGGTGCCCGGGCCCCAGCATTTT. The gene calls are TRBV18 and TRBJ1-5; perhaps TRBD1 as D (6 bases). The CDR3 totals 14 residues. The ends were cut back, 1 base at V and 9 bases at J, with 13 bases in the middle. Germline V gene sequence: CDR1 KGHSH, CDR2 LQKENI. The full variable domain, completed using reference TRBV18 and TRBJ1-5, is NAGVMQNPRHLVRRRGQEARLRCSPMKGHSHVYWYRQLPEEGLKFMVYLQKENIIDESGMPKERFSAEFPKEGPSILRIQQVVRGDSAAYFCASSPRQVPGPQHFGDGTRLSIL.

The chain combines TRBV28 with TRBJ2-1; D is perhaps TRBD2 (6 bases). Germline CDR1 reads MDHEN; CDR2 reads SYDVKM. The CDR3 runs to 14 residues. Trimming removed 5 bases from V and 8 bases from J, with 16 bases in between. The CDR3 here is CASSTSTSWDEQFF. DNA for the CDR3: TGTGCCAGCAGTACTAGCACCAGTTGGGATGAGCAGTTCTTC.

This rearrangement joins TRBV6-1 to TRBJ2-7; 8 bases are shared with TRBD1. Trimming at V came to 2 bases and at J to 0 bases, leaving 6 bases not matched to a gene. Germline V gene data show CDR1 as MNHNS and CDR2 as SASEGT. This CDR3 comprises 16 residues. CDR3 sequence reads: CASSEPRQGHSYEQYF. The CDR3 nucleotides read TGTGCCAGCAGTGAACCGCGACAGGGGCACTCCTACGAGCAGTACTTC.

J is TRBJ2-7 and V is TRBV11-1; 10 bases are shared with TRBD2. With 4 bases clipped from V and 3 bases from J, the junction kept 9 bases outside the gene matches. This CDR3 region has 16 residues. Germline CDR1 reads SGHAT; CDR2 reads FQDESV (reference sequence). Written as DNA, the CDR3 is TGTGCCAGCAGCTCGGGAGGAGCGGGAGGGCGCTACGAGCAGTACTTC. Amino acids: CASSSGGAGGRYEQYF.

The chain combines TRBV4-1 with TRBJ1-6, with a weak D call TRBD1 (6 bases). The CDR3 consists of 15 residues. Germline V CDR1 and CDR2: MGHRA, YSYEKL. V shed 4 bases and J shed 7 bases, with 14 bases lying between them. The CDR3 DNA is TGCGCCAGCAGCCTACGGACAGAACAGAATTCACCCCTCCACTTT. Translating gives CASSLRTEQNSPLHF.

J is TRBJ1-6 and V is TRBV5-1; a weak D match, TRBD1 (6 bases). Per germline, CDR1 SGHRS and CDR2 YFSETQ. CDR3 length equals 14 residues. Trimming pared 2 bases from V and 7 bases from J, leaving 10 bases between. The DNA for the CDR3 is TGCGCCAGCAGCTTAAATCAGGGGAATTCACCCCTCCACTTT. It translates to CASSLNQGNSPLHF.

The CDR3 here is CASSTRQETEAFF. In DNA, the CDR3 is TGTGCCAGTAGTACAAGACAGGAAACTGAAGCTTTCTTT. The chain links TRBV19 to TRBJ1-1; D is perhaps TRBD1 (6 bases). CDR1 and CDR2 (germline): LNHDA, SQIVND (reference sequence). V lost 4 bases to trimming and J lost 5 bases, with 11 bases between them. CDR3 length: 13 residues.